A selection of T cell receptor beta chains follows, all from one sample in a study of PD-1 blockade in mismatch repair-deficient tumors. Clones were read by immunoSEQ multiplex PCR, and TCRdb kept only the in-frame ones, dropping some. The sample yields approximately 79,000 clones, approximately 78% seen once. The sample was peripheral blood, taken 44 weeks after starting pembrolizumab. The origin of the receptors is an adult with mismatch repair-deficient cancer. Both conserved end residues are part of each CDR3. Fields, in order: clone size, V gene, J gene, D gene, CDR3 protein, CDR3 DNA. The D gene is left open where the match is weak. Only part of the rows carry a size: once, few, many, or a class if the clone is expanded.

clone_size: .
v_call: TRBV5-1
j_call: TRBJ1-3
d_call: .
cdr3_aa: CASSLTGGNTIYF
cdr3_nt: TGCGCCAGCAGCTTGACGGGGGGAAACACCATATATTTT

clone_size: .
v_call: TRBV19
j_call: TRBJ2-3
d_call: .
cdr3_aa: CASSIVKGDTQYF
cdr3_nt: TGTGCCAGTAGTATAGTCAAGGGGGATACGCAGTATTTT

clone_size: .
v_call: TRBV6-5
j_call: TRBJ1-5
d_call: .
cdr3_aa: CASSYSTGTANQPQHF
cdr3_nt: TGTGCCAGCAGTTACTCGACGGGAACAGCCAATCAGCCCCAGCATTTT

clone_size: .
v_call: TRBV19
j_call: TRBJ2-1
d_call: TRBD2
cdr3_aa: CASRMGLAEYNEQFF
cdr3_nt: TGTGCCAGTAGGATGGGGCTAGCGGAGTACAATGAGCAGTTCTTC

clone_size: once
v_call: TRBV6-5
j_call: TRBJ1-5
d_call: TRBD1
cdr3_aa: CASRYSGTGDQPQHF
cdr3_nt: TGTGCCAGCAGATACTCCGGGACAGGGGATCAGCCCCAGCATTTT

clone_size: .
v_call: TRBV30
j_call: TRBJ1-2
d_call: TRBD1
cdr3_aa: CASSWDRSYGYTF
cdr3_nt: TGTGCCAGCAGTTGGGACAGGTCCTATGGCTACACCTTC

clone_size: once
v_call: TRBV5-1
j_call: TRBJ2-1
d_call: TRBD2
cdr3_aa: CASSQTSGREVFF
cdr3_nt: TGCGCCAGCAGCCAAACTAGCGGGAGAGAGGTGTTCTTC

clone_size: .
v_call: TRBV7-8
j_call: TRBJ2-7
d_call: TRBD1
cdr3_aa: CASSLRQGGSEQYF
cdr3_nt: TGTGCCAGCAGCTTAAGACAGGGGGGGAGCGAGCAGTACTTC

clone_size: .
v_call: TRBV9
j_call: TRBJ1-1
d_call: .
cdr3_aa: CASSVEGTYTEAFF
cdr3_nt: TGTGCCAGCAGCGTAGAGGGGACTTACACTGAAGCTTTCTTT

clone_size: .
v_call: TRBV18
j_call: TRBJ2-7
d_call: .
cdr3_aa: CATAISGVQGKRTYEQYF
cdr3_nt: TGTGCCACCGCAATATCCGGAGTACAGGGAAAGAGGACCTACGAGCAGTACTTC

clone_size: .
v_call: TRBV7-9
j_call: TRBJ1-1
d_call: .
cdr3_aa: CASSFRGNTEAFF
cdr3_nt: TGTGCCAGCAGCTTCCGGGGGAACACTGAAGCTTTCTTT

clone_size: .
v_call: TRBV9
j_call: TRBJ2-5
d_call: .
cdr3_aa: CASSVGNREETQYF
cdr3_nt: TGTGCCAGCAGCGTAGGCAATAGGGAAGAGACCCAGTACTTC

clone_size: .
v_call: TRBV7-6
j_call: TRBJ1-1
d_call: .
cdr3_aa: CASSRQTNTEAFF
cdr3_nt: TGTGCCAGCAGCCGACAGACGAACACTGAAGCTTTCTTT

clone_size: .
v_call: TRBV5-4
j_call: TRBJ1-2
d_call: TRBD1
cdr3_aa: CASSSETTGAVGYGYTF
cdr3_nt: TGTGCCAGCAGCTCGGAGACGACAGGGGCTGTCGGCTATGGCTACACCTTC

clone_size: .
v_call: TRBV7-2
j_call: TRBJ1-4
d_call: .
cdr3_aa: CASSLVWGGEKLFF
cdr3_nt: TGTGCCAGCAGCTTAGTATGGGGGGGAGAAAAACTGTTTTTT

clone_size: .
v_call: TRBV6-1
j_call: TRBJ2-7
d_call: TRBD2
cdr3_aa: CASSQGLAGAYEQYF
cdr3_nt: TGTGCCAGCAGCCAAGGACTAGCGGGAGCTTACGAGCAGTACTTC

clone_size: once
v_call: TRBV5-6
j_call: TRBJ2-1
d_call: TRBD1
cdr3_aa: CASSFTRGPYNEQFF
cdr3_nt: TGTGCCAGCAGCTTCACGAGGGGGCCCTACAATGAGCAGTTCTTC

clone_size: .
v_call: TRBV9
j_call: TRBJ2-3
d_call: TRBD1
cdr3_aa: CASSAGLPGTGTQYF
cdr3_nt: TGTGCCAGCAGCGCGGGACTCCCAGGGACAGGTACGCAGTATTTT

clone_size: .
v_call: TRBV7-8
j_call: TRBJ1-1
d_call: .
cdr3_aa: CASSRLQKNTEAFF
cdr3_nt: TGTGCCAGCAGCCGTCTACAGAAAAACACTGAAGCTTTCTTT

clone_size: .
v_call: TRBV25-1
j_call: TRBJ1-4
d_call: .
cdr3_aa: CASSVKPGLKRWELFF
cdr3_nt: TGTGCCAGCAGTGTAAAACCGGGACTCAAAAGGTGGGAACTGTTTTTT

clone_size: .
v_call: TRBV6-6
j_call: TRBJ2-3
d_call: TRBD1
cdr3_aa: CASSWNRGDTDTQYF
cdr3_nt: TGTGCCAGCAGCTGGAACAGGGGAGACACAGATACGCAGTATTTT

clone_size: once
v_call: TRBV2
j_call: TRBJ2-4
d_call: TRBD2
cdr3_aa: CASSSIAGAINIQYF
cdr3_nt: TGTGCCAGCAGTTCGATAGCGGGAGCGATCAACATTCAGTACTTC

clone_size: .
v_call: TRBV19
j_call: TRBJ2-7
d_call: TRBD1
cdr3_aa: CASSIKQGNYEQYF
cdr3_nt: TGTGCCAGTAGTATAAAACAGGGGAACTACGAGCAGTACTTC

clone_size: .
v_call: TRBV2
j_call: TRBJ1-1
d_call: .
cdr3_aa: CASSEALRQENTEAFF
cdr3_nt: TGTGCCAGCAGTGAAGCACTACGGCAGGAGAACACTGAAGCTTTCTTT

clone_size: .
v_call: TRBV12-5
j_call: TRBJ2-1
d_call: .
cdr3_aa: CASGLPRGMRGEQFF
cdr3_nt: TGTGCTAGTGGTTTGCCCCGGGGCATGAGGGGTGAGCAGTTCTTC

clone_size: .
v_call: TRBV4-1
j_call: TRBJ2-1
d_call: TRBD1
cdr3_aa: CASSQPTGDNEQFF
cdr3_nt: TGCGCCAGCAGCCAACCGACAGGGGACAATGAGCAGTTCTTC

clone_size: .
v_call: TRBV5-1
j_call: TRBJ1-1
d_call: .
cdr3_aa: CASSLDVLNTEAFF
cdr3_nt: TGCGCCAGCAGCTTGGATGTTCTAAACACTGAAGCTTTCTTT

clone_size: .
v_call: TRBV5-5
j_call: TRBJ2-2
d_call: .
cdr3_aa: CASSTLLTNTGELFF
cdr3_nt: TGTGCCAGCAGCACACTTTTAACGAACACCGGGGAGCTGTTTTTT

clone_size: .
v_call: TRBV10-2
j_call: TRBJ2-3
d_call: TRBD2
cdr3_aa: CASTEREVVADTQYF
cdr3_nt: TGCGCCAGCACCGAGCGGGAGGTAGTTGCAGATACGCAGTATTTT

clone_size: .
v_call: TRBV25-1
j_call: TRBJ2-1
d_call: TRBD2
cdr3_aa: CASSLTGGLARHNEQFF
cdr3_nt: TGTGCCAGCAGTCTCACTGGGGGACTAGCGCGACACAATGAGCAGTTCTTC

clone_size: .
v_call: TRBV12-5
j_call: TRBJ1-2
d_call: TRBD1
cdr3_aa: CASGRLSRGRLGYTF
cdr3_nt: TGTGCTAGTGGCCGCCTATCCAGGGGGCGGCTTGGCTACACCTTC

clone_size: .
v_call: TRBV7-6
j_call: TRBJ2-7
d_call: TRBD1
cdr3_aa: CASSPGQTYEQYF
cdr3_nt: TGTGCCAGCAGCCCGGGACAGACCTACGAGCAGTACTTC

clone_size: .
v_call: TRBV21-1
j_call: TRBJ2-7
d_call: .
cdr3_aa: CASSKVKSGPFIRQTYEQYF
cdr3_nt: TGTGCCAGCAGCAAGGTGAAGAGCGGGCCCTTTATCAGGCAAACCTACGAGCAGTACTTC

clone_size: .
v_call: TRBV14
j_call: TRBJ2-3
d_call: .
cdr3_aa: CASSQGGSAGYRADTQYF
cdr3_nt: TGTGCCAGCAGCCAAGGTGGGTCTGCGGGATATCGCGCAGATACGCAGTATTTT

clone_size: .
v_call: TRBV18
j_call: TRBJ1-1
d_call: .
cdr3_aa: CASSPRNRIGPEAFF
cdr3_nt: TGTGCCAGCTCACCAAGGAACCGGATCGGGCCTGAAGCTTTCTTT

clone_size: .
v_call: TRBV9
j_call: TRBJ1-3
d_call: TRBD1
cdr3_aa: CASSANLGQGYSGNTIYF
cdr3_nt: TGTGCCAGCAGCGCGAATCTGGGACAGGGCTACTCTGGAAACACCATATATTTT

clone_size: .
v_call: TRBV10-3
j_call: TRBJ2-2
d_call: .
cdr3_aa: CAISDTSSGTGELFF
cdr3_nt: TGTGCCATCAGTGATACTAGCAGTGGCACCGGGGAGCTGTTTTTT

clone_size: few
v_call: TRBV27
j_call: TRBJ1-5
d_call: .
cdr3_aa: CASSAPGQPQHF
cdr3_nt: TGTGCCAGCAGTGCCCCGGGACAGCCCCAGCATTTT

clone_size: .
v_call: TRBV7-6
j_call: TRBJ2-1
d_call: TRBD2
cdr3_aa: CASSPPPGAGGTPYGEQFF
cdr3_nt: TGTGCCAGCAGCCCACCCCCGGGTGCGGGAGGCACTCCATACGGTGAGCAGTTCTTC

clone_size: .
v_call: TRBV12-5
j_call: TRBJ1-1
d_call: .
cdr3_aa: CASGWLTISEAFF
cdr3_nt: TGTGCTAGTGGTTGGCTAACGATATCTGAAGCTTTCTTT

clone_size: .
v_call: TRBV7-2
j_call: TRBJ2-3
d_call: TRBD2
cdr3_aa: CASSWTSGGSDTQYF
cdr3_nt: TGTGCCAGCAGCTGGACTAGCGGGGGCTCAGATACGCAGTATTTT

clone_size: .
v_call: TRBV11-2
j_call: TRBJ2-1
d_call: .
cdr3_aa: CASSNQLEQFF
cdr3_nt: TGTGCCAGCAGCAACCAGCTTGAGCAGTTCTTC

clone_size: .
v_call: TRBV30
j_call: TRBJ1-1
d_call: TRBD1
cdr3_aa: CAWRTGRMNTEAFF
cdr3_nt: TGTGCCTGGCGGACAGGGAGGATGAACACTGAAGCTTTCTTT

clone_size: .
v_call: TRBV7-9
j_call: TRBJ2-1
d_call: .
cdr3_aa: CASTPAGNGYNEQFF
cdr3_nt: TGTGCCAGCACCCCCGCGGGGAACGGATACAATGAGCAGTTCTTC

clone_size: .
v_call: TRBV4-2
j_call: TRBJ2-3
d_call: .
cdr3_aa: CASSQLDSTSKQYF
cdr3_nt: TGTGCCAGCAGCCAACTCGATTCCACCTCTAAGCAGTATTTT

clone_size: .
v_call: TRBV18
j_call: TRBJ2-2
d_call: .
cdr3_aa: CASSPSGRTGELFF
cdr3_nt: TGTGCCAGCTCACCATCGGGGCGCACCGGGGAGCTGTTTTTT

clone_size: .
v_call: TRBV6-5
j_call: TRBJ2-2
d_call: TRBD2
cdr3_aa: CASRIGLGRAGELFF
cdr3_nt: TGTGCCAGCAGGATAGGACTAGGAAGGGCCGGGGAGCTGTTTTTT

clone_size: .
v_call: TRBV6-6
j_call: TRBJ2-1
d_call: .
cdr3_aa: CASSYSSMNAEQFF
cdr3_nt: TGTGCCAGCAGTTACTCGAGTATGAACGCTGAGCAGTTCTTC

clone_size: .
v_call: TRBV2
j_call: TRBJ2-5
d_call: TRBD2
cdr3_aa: CASSPGLGFETQYF
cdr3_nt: TGTGCCAGCAGCCCGGGACTAGGGTTTGAGACCCAGTACTTC

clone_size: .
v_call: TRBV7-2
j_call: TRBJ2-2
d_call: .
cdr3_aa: CASSLDWRGLHGELFF
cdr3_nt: TGTGCCAGCAGCTTAGATTGGAGGGGATTGCACGGGGAGCTGTTTTTT

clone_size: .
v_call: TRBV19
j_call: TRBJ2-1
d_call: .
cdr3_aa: CASSIVGTEQFF
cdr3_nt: TGTGCCAGTAGTATAGTGGGGACGGAGCAGTTCTTC

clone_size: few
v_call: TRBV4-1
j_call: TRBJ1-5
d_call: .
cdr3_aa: CASSQQEYSNQPQHF
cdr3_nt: TGCGCCAGCAGCCAACAGGAGTATAGCAATCAGCCCCAGCATTTT

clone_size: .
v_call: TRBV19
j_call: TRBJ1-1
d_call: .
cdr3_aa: CASTRGAPMNTEAFF
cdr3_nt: TGTGCCAGTACTCGTGGTGCACCTATGAACACTGAAGCTTTCTTT

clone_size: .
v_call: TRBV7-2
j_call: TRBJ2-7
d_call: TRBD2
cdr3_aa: CASSSRTSGGGLEYF
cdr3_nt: TGTGCCAGCAGCTCCCGGACTAGCGGGGGCGGTCTGGAGTACTTC

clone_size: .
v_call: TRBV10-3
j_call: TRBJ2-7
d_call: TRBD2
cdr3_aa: CASETSGSYEQYF
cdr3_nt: TGTGCCAGCGAGACTAGCGGCTCCTACGAGCAGTACTTC

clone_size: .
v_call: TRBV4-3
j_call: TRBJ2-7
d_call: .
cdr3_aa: CASSQDRGLEQYF
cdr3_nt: TGCGCCAGCAGCCAAGACAGGGGTCTCGAGCAGTACTTC